This TCR beta chain is from a study of blood T cell repertoires in COVID-19. Study-wide background: The United States, Italy and Spain supplied acute and convalescent COVID-19 samples. T cells, B-cell-depleted T cells, or PBMCs supplied cDNA or gDNA.

CDR3 length: 17 residues. V dropped 6 bases and J dropped 0 bases, with 19 bases sitting between them. The germline CDR1 and CDR2 sequences are SGHVS and FQNEAQ. As handled by the study authors: Estimation of nucleated cell counts relied on the amplification of reference gene primers. The assay was immunoSEQ multiplex PCR, and TCRdb's table has in-frame clones only and misses some. V and J calls and clone size are given by that table; D and trimming were obtained from the DNA. The sample includes roughly 150,000 clones, 84% of them seen just once. What was sequenced was peripheral blood. The TCR comes from a human donor in a cohort sampled during active COVID-19. This chain links TRBV7-8 with TRBJ2-3, with a tentative D call TRBD2 (5 bases). The CDR3 DNA reads as TGTGCCAGCAGTTACCTCTCGGCGGGCGGGAGCACAGATACGCAGTATTTT. Its translation is CASSYLSAGGSTDTQYF. Combining the CDR3 with reference TRBV7-8 and TRBJ2-3 gives the whole variable domain GAGVSQSPRYKVAKRGQDVALRCDPISGHVSLFWYQQALGQGPEFLTYFQNEAQLDKSGLPSDRFFAERPEGSVSTLKIQRTQQEDSAVYLCASSYLSAGGSTDTQYFGPGTRLTVL.